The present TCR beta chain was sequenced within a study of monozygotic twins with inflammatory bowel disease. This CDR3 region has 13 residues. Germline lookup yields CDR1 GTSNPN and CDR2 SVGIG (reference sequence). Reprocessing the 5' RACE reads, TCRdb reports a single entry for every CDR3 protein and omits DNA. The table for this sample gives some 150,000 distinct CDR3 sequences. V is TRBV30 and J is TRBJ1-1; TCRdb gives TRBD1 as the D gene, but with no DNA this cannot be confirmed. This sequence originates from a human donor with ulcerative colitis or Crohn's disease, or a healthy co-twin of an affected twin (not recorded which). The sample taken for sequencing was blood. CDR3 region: CAWSVGDRTEAFF.